The 7 T cell receptor beta chains given below trace back to one sample, sequenced in a study of blood T cell repertoires in COVID-19. Produced via immunoSEQ multiplex PCR; TCRdb's table is partial and in-frame only. The sample has around 250,000 clones, approximately 88% seen once; the top ten hold roughly a tenth. The sequencing input was peripheral blood. All receptors derive from a woman in her seventies with COVID-19, enrolled during active disease.

The rearrangement uses TRBV11-2 and TRBJ2-7, with 8 positions matching TRBD2. Germline CDR1 reads SGHAT; CDR2 reads FQNNGV. The CDR3 is 14 residues long. V trimming: 5 bases; J trimming: 0 bases; junction bases outside the gene matches: 3. CDR3 residues: CASSVSGTSYEQYF. For the CDR3, the DNA is TGTGCCAGCAGCGTTAGCGGGACCTCCTACGAGCAGTACTTC.

The V and J genes are TRBV9 and TRBJ2-5, with D possibly being TRBD1 (5 bases). Between the trimmed V and J ends, which lost 2 bases and 7 bases, there was a span of 9 bases. The length of the CDR3 is 12 residues. Germline values: CDR1 SGDLS, CDR2 YYNGEE. The chain's CDR3 is CASSVDSGTQYF. Here the CDR3 DNA reads TGTGCCAGCAGCGTCGACAGTGGGACCCAGTACTTC. Drawing the rest from reference TRBV9 and TRBJ2-5, the complete variable domain is DSGVTQTPKHLITATGQRVTLRCSPRSGDLSVYWYQQSLDQGLQFLIQYYNGEERAKGNILERFSAQQFPDLHSELNLSSLELGDSALYFCASSVDSGTQYFGPGTRLLVL.

The chain joins TRBV19 to TRBJ1-2, with D perhaps matching TRBD1 (5 bases). V was clipped by 5 bases and J by 4 bases, with 11 bases between them. The CDR3 spans 13 residues. Looked up from germline, CDR1 is LNHDA and CDR2 is SQIVND (reference sequence). The CDR3 here is CASSPLDSYGYTF. The DNA for the CDR3 is TGTGCCAGTAGTCCACTTGACAGCTATGGCTACACCTTC.

In its sample, this clone was seen many times. V and J are TRBV28 and TRBJ1-2; 10 nucleotides match TRBD1. Germline lookup yields CDR1 MDHEN and CDR2 SYDVKM. J gave up 7 bases and V 8 bases, and 7 bases lay outside the gene matches. This CDR3 has 13 residues. CDR3 sequence: CASSDRGLGGYTF. DNA for the CDR3: TGTGCCAGCTCCGACAGGGGGCTTGGTGGCTACACCTTC.

The CDR3 DNA reads TGTGCCAGCAGCGCCCGCTTCAAGGGACTAGCGGGAGATGACCTGACTTTC. It encodes CASSARFKGLAGDDLTF. V and J are TRBV9 and TRBJ2-6; 14 positions match TRBD2. J lost 15 bases, V lost 3 bases, and 14 bases had no gene match. Germline CDR1 is SGDLS and CDR2 is YYNGEE. The CDR3 covers 17 residues.

The chain is built from TRBV7-9 and TRBJ1-2; no clear D gene. The CDR3 runs 12 residues. V was cut by 6 bases and J by 6 bases, with 11 bases left in between. The germline V gene encodes CDR1 SEHNR and CDR2 FQNEAQ (reference sequence). As DNA, the CDR3 is TGTGCCAGCAGTCCGGGGTCGGATGGCTACACCTTC. It codes for CASSPGSDGYTF.

The chain links TRBV5-1 to TRBJ2-5; 9 bases match TRBD1. Germline V gene lookup returns CDR1 SGHRS and CDR2 YFSETQ. The CDR3 spans 16 residues. V was pared by 3 bases and J by 5 bases, with 11 bases of the junction left unmatched. The CDR3 loop reads CASSSNYRGLGETQYF. The DNA for the CDR3 is TGCGCCAGCAGCTCCAATTACAGGGGGCTTGGCGAGACCCAGTACTTC.